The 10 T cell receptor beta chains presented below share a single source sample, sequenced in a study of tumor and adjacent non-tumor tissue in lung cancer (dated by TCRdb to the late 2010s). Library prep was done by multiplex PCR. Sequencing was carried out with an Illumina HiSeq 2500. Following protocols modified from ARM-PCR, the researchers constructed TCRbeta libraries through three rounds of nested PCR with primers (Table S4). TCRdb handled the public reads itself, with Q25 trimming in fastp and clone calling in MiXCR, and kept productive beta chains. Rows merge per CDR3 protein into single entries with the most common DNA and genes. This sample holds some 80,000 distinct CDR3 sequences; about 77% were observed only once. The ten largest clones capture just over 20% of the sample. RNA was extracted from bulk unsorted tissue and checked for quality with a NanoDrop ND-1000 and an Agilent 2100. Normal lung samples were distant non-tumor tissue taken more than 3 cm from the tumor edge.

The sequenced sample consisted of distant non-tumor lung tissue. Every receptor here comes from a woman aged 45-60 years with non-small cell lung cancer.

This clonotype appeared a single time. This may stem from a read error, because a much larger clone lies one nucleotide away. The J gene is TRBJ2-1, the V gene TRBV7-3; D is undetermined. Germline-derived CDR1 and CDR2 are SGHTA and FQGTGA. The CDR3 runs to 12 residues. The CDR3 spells CARSYPPGEQFF. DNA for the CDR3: TGTGCCAGGAGCTACCCCCCGGGTGAGCAGTTCTTC.

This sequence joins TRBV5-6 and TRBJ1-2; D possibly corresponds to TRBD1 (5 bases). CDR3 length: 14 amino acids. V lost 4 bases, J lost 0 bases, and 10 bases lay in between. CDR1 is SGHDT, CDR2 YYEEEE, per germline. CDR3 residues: CASSIGQPNYGYTF. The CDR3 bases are TGTGCCAGCAGCATCGGACAACCTAACTATGGCTACACCTTC.

CDR3 residues: CASSFLGHDTEAFF. DNA for the CDR3: TGTGCCAGCAGTTTTCTTGGACATGACACTGAAGCTTTCTTT. The chain uses TRBV12-3 or TRBV12-4 and TRBJ1-1, with D maybe TRBD1 (5 bases). The CDR3 has 14 residues. Trimming pared 3 bases from V and 3 bases from J, leaving 11 bases between.

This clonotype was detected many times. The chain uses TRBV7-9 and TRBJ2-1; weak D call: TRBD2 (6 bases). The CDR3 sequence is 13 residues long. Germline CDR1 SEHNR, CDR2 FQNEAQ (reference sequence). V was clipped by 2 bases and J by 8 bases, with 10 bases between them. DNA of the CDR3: TGTGCCAGCAGCTTATCGGGGGTGGATGAGCAGTTCTTC. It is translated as CASSLSGVDEQFF.

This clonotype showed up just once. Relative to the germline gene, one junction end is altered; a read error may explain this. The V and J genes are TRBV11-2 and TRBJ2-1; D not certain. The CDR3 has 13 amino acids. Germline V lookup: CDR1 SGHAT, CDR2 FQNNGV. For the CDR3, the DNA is TGTACCAGCAGACTGGAAGCCTTCGGGGAGCAGTTCTTC. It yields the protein CTSRLEAFGEQFF.

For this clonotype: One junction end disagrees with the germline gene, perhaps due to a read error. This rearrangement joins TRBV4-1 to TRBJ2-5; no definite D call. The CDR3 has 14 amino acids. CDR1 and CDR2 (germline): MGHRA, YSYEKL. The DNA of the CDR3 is TGCGACAGCAGCCAAGACCACAGTAAAGAGACCCAGTATTTC. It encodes CDSSQDHSKETQYF.

The CDR3 bases are TGTGTCAGCAGCAAGGGGGCGGGAAAGCGCGAGCAGTTCTTC. Residues: CVSSKGAGKREQFF. The rearrangement links TRBV21-1 to TRBJ2-1; the table's D call, TRBD1, was not checked against the DNA. TRBV21-1 is given as a pseudogene. The CDR3 loop spans 14 amino acids.

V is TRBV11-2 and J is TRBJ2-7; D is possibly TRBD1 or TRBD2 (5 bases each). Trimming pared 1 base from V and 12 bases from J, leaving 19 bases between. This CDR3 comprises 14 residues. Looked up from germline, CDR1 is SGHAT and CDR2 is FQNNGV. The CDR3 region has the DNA TGTGCCAGCAGCTTAGTTAGGGACGGCTACGGGCGGTACTTC. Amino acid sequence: CASSLVRDGYGRYF. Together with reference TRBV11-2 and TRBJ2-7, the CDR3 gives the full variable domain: EAGVAQSPRYKIIEKRQSVAFWCNPISGHATLYWYQQILGQGPKLLIQFQNNGVVDDSQLPKDRFSAERLKGVDSTLKIQPAKLEDSAVYLCASSLVRDGYGRYFGPGTRLTVT.

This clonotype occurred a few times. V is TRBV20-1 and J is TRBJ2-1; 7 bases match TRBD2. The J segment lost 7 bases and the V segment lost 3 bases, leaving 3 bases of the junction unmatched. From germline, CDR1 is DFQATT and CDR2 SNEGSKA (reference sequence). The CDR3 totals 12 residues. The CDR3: CSASPGGNEQFF. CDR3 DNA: TGCAGTGCTAGTCCCGGGGGGAATGAGCAGTTCTTC.

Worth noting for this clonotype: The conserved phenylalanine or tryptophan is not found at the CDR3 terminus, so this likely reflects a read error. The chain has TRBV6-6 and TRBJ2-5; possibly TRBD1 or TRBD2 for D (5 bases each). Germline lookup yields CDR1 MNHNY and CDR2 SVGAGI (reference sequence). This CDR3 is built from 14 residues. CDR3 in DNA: TGTGCCAGTAGTTACGTGGGGGACCTGGAGACCCAGTACATC. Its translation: CASSYVGDLETQYI.